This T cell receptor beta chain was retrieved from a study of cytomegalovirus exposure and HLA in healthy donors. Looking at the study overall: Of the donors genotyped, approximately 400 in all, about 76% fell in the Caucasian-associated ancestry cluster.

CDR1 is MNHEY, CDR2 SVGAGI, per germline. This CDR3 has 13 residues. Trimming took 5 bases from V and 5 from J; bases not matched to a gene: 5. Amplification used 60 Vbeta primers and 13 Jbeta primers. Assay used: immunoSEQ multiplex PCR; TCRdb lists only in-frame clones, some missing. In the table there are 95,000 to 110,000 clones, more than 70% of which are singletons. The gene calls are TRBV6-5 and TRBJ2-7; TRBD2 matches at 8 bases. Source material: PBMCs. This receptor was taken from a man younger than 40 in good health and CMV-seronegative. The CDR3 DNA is TGTGCCAGCAGTCGGAGCGGGAGTAACGAGCAGTACTTC. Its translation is CASSRSGSNEQYF.